These T cell receptor beta chains were read from a single sample in a study of brain metastases from non-small cell lung cancer. The data were produced by immunoSEQ multiplex PCR, yet TCRdb's version contains in-frame clones alone and is incomplete. Of about 1,200 clones in the sample, about 91% were seen once. Sequenced: tumor-adjacent normal tissue. The receptors shown here come from a donor at least 40 years old with non-small cell lung cancer. The CDR3 runs from the conserved cysteine through the conserved F or W. A D gene is named only where the DNA matches it firmly. Size tells how often a clone was seen (once, few, many) or the class of an expanded clone, and some rows leave it out.

d_call: -
clone_size: -
j_call: TRBJ2-1
v_call: TRBV6-2/TRBV6-3
cdr3_aa: CASNPRVGSKGEQFF
cdr3_nt: TGTGCCAGCAACCCCAGGGTGGGGTCCAAGGGTGAGCAGTTCTTC

d_call: -
clone_size: -
j_call: TRBJ2-5
v_call: TRBV9
cdr3_aa: CASSAKGGYNREGRETQYF
cdr3_nt: TGTGCCAGCAGCGCTAAGGGCGGGTATAACAGGGAGGGTCGAGAGACCCAGTACTTC

d_call: TRBD1
clone_size: few
j_call: TRBJ1-5
v_call: TRBV10-3
cdr3_aa: CAIGTGDSNQPQHF
cdr3_nt: TGTGCCATCGGGACAGGGGATAGCAATCAGCCCCAGCATTTT

d_call: -
clone_size: -
j_call: TRBJ2-3
v_call: TRBV24-1
cdr3_aa: CATSDLGRGRTDTQYF
cdr3_nt: TGTGCCACCAGTGATTTGGGGCGGGGCCGCACAGATACGCAGTATTTT

d_call: -
clone_size: -
j_call: TRBJ1-2
v_call: TRBV12-3/TRBV12-4
cdr3_aa: CASKFGAGDGYTF
cdr3_nt: TGTGCCAGCAAGTTTGGGGCAGGGGATGGCTACACCTTC

d_call: -
clone_size: -
j_call: TRBJ1-2
v_call: TRBV5-1
cdr3_aa: CASSPGQGTLYGYTF
cdr3_nt: TGCGCCAGCAGCCCTGGGCAGGGTACTCTCTATGGCTACACCTTC

d_call: -
clone_size: -
j_call: TRBJ1-2
v_call: TRBV2
cdr3_aa: CASSEAGIGNYGYTF
cdr3_nt: TGTGCCAGCAGTGAAGCCGGGATTGGGAACTATGGCTACACCTTC

d_call: -
clone_size: -
j_call: TRBJ1-1
v_call: TRBV19
cdr3_aa: CASSITQGTEAFF
cdr3_nt: TGTGCCAGTAGTATCACGCAGGGCACTGAAGCTTTCTTT

d_call: TRBD2
clone_size: -
j_call: TRBJ2-7
v_call: TRBV19
cdr3_aa: CASSVSSGVFGGRYEQYF
cdr3_nt: TGTGCCAGTAGTGTTTCTAGCGGGGTCTTCGGAGGTCGGTACGAGCAGTACTTC

d_call: -
clone_size: -
j_call: TRBJ2-5
v_call: TRBV5-6
cdr3_aa: CASSLRETQYF
cdr3_nt: TGTGCCAGCAGCTTGAGGGAGACCCAGTACTTC

d_call: TRBD1
clone_size: -
j_call: TRBJ1-6
v_call: TRBV5-1
cdr3_aa: CASTTGSVEGASPLHF
cdr3_nt: TGCGCCAGCACCACCGGGAGTGTGGAGGGGGCATCACCCCTCCACTTT

d_call: -
clone_size: -
j_call: TRBJ1-2
v_call: TRBV29-1
cdr3_aa: CSVAGDGNYGYTF
cdr3_nt: TGCAGCGTTGCAGGGGACGGTAACTATGGCTACACCTTC

d_call: -
clone_size: -
j_call: TRBJ2-3
v_call: TRBV24-1
cdr3_aa: CATSDPVGGAGDTQYF
cdr3_nt: TGTGCCACCAGTGACCCCGTGGGGGGGGCGGGGGATACGCAGTATTTT

d_call: -
clone_size: -
j_call: TRBJ1-3
v_call: TRBV13
cdr3_aa: CASSSLGNTIYF
cdr3_nt: TGTGCCAGCAGTAGCCTAGGAAACACCATATATTTT

d_call: -
clone_size: -
j_call: TRBJ1-2
v_call: TRBV9
cdr3_aa: CASSGRHYTF
cdr3_nt: TGTGCCAGCAGCGGGAGGCATTACACCTTC

d_call: -
clone_size: -
j_call: TRBJ1-5
v_call: TRBV6-6
cdr3_aa: CASTSDGTSNQPQHF
cdr3_nt: TGTGCCAGCACATCTGACGGAACTAGCAATCAGCCCCAGCATTTT

d_call: TRBD1
clone_size: -
j_call: TRBJ1-1
v_call: TRBV5-8
cdr3_aa: CASSGDRGYTEAFF
cdr3_nt: TGTGCCAGCAGCGGGGACAGGGGGTACACTGAAGCTTTCTTT

d_call: -
clone_size: -
j_call: TRBJ2-1
v_call: TRBV7-8
cdr3_aa: CASSPDSYNEQFF
cdr3_nt: TGTGCCAGCAGCCCCGACAGCTACAATGAGCAGTTCTTC

d_call: TRBD1
clone_size: -
j_call: TRBJ2-3
v_call: TRBV4-2
cdr3_aa: CASSQGRTGRSTDTQYF
cdr3_nt: TGTGCCAGCAGCCAGGGCAGGACAGGGCGAAGCACAGATACGCAGTATTTT

d_call: -
clone_size: -
j_call: TRBJ1-5
v_call: TRBV10-1
cdr3_aa: CASSAGKGQPQHF
cdr3_nt: TGCGCCAGCAGTGCGGGGAAGGGCCAGCCCCAGCATTTT

d_call: -
clone_size: few
j_call: TRBJ1-2
v_call: TRBV6-5
cdr3_aa: CASSLRDTNYGYTF
cdr3_nt: TGTGCCAGCAGTTTAAGAGACACCAACTATGGCTACACCTTC

d_call: -
clone_size: once
j_call: TRBJ2-1
v_call: TRBV3-1/TRBV3-2
cdr3_aa: CASSQGRREQFF
cdr3_nt: TGTGCCAGCAGCCAAGGACGGCGTGAGCAGTTCTTC

d_call: TRBD1
clone_size: -
j_call: TRBJ1-2
v_call: TRBV9
cdr3_aa: CASTRQGNGYTF
cdr3_nt: TGTGCCAGCACCCGACAGGGCAATGGCTACACCTTC

d_call: TRBD2
clone_size: -
j_call: TRBJ2-3
v_call: TRBV7-3
cdr3_aa: CASSSTSGETDTQYF
cdr3_nt: TGTGCCAGCAGCTCGACTAGCGGGGAAACAGATACGCAGTATTTT

d_call: TRBD1
clone_size: -
j_call: TRBJ1-1
v_call: TRBV5-1
cdr3_aa: CASSLGQGEMETEAFF
cdr3_nt: TGCGCCAGCAGCCTCGGACAGGGGGAAATGGAAACTGAAGCTTTCTTT

d_call: -
clone_size: -
j_call: TRBJ2-5
v_call: TRBV30
cdr3_aa: CAWSTTGTQSETQYF
cdr3_nt: TGTGCCTGGAGTACCACCGGGACTCAAAGCGAGACCCAGTACTTC

d_call: -
clone_size: -
j_call: TRBJ2-2
v_call: TRBV6-1
cdr3_aa: CASSERFYTGELFF
cdr3_nt: TGTGCCAGCAGTGAAAGATTCTACACCGGGGAGCTGTTTTTT

d_call: -
clone_size: -
j_call: TRBJ1-2
v_call: TRBV3-1/TRBV3-2
cdr3_aa: CASSPRWNYGYTF
cdr3_nt: TGTGCCAGCAGCCCCAGATGGAACTATGGCTACACCTTC

d_call: TRBD2
clone_size: -
j_call: TRBJ2-1
v_call: TRBV4-3
cdr3_aa: CASSQDSGAYNEQFF
cdr3_nt: TGCGCCAGCAGCCAAGATAGCGGGGCCTACAATGAGCAGTTCTTC

d_call: TRBD2
clone_size: -
j_call: TRBJ2-3
v_call: TRBV7-8
cdr3_aa: CASSLRGGDVNTQYF
cdr3_nt: TGTGCCAGCAGTTTAAGGGGAGGGGATGTAAATACGCAGTATTTT

d_call: -
clone_size: once
j_call: TRBJ1-6
v_call: TRBV7-9
cdr3_aa: CASRQGNSGGSPLHF
cdr3_nt: TGTGCCAGCAGACAGGGCAATAGTGGTGGTTCACCCCTCCACTTT

d_call: -
clone_size: once
j_call: TRBJ2-2
v_call: TRBV28
cdr3_aa: CASMWGNTGELFF
cdr3_nt: TGTGCCAGCATGTGGGGGAACACCGGGGAGCTGTTTTTT

d_call: -
clone_size: -
j_call: TRBJ1-6
v_call: TRBV12-3/TRBV12-4
cdr3_aa: CASSFLIGSPLHF
cdr3_nt: TGTGCCAGCAGTTTTCTAATTGGGTCACCCCTCCACTTT

d_call: TRBD2
clone_size: -
j_call: TRBJ2-1
v_call: TRBV3-1/TRBV3-2
cdr3_aa: CASSYSGGRANEQFF
cdr3_nt: TGTGCCAGCAGTTATAGCGGGGGGCGGGCGAATGAGCAGTTCTTC

d_call: -
clone_size: -
j_call: TRBJ2-1
v_call: TRBV7-2
cdr3_aa: CASSPRQSSYNEQFF
cdr3_nt: TGTGCCAGCAGCCCCCGACAGAGCTCCTACAATGAGCAGTTCTTC

d_call: -
clone_size: -
j_call: TRBJ1-1
v_call: TRBV9
cdr3_aa: CASSVAPNTEAFF
cdr3_nt: TGTGCCAGCAGCGTAGCCCCGAACACTGAAGCTTTCTTT

d_call: -
clone_size: -
j_call: TRBJ1-6
v_call: TRBV7-2
cdr3_aa: CASSPALGNSPLHF
cdr3_nt: TGTGCCAGCAGCCCGGCCTTGGGGAATTCACCCCTCCACTTT

d_call: -
clone_size: -
j_call: TRBJ2-5
v_call: TRBV2
cdr3_aa: CASSEGFRGETQYF
cdr3_nt: TGTGCCAGCAGTGAAGGGTTTCGGGGAGAGACCCAGTACTTC

d_call: -
clone_size: -
j_call: TRBJ2-1
v_call: TRBV24-1
cdr3_aa: CATSDQQINEQFF
cdr3_nt: TGTGCCACCAGTGATCAACAGATTAATGAGCAGTTCTTC

d_call: -
clone_size: -
j_call: TRBJ2-3
v_call: TRBV15
cdr3_aa: CATSRRQEGSGTQYF
cdr3_nt: TGTGCCACCAGCAGACGCCAAGAAGGGTCTGGTACGCAGTATTTT

d_call: TRBD1
clone_size: -
j_call: TRBJ1-4
v_call: TRBV7-4
cdr3_aa: CASSSRDRGQTNEKLFF
cdr3_nt: TGTGCCAGCAGCTCCCGGGACAGGGGACAAACTAATGAAAAACTGTTTTTT

d_call: -
clone_size: -
j_call: TRBJ1-1
v_call: TRBV7-9
cdr3_aa: CASSLGVGPNTEAFF
cdr3_nt: TGTGCCAGCAGCTTAGGAGTGGGACCGAACACTGAAGCTTTCTTT

d_call: -
clone_size: -
j_call: TRBJ1-6
v_call: TRBV7-9
cdr3_aa: CASSLDSLNSPLHF
cdr3_nt: TGTGCCAGCAGCTTGGACAGCCTTAATTCACCCCTCCACTTT

d_call: TRBD1
clone_size: few
j_call: TRBJ1-2
v_call: TRBV6-5
cdr3_aa: CASSYSGTGEGGYTF
cdr3_nt: TGTGCCAGCAGTTACTCGGGGACAGGAGAAGGCGGCTACACCTTC

d_call: -
clone_size: -
j_call: TRBJ2-5
v_call: TRBV4-1
cdr3_aa: CASSHREIQYF
cdr3_nt: TGCGCCAGCAGCCACAGGGAGATCCAGTACTTC

d_call: -
clone_size: -
j_call: TRBJ2-4
v_call: TRBV19
cdr3_aa: CASSLLRTSGNIQYF
cdr3_nt: TGTGCCAGTAGTCTACTCCGGACCTCCGGGAACATTCAGTACTTC

d_call: -
clone_size: once
j_call: TRBJ1-6
v_call: TRBV14
cdr3_aa: CASSLQAGPNSPLHF
cdr3_nt: TGTGCCAGCAGCCTTCAGGCAGGGCCTAATTCACCCCTCCACTTT

d_call: -
clone_size: -
j_call: TRBJ2-2
v_call: TRBV4-1
cdr3_aa: CASSQERSTGKGGGELFF
cdr3_nt: TGCGCCAGCAGCCAAGAACGCAGCACAGGGAAAGGTGGCGGGGAGCTGTTTTTT

d_call: -
clone_size: -
j_call: TRBJ1-4
v_call: TRBV12-3/TRBV12-4
cdr3_aa: CASSSGVSEKLFF
cdr3_nt: TGTGCCAGCAGTTCAGGGGTGTCGGAAAAACTGTTTTTT

d_call: -
clone_size: -
j_call: TRBJ1-1
v_call: TRBV5-5
cdr3_aa: CASHEGGAEAFF
cdr3_nt: TGTGCCAGCCACGAGGGGGGAGCTGAAGCTTTCTTT

d_call: -
clone_size: -
j_call: TRBJ1-1
v_call: TRBV2
cdr3_aa: CANKLGTEAFF
cdr3_nt: TGTGCCAACAAGCTCGGCACTGAAGCTTTCTTT

d_call: -
clone_size: once
j_call: TRBJ1-2
v_call: TRBV3-1/TRBV3-2
cdr3_aa: CASSAGSHGYTF
cdr3_nt: TGTGCCAGCAGCGCAGGGAGCCATGGCTACACCTTC